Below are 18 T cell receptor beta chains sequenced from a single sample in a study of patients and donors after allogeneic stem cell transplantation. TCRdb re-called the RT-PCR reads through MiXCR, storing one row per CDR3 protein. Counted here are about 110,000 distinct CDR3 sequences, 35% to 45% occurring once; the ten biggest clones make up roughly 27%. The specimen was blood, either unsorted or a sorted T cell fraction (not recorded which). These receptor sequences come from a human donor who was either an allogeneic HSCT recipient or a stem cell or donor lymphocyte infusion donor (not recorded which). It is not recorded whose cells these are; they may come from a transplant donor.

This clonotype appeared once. The CDR3 DNA sequence: TGTGCCAGCAGCCATGCAGAATTCTCCTACAATGAGCAGTTCTTC. Its protein product is CASSHAEFSYNEQFF. The chain has TRBV6-2 or TRBV6-3 and TRBJ2-1; D is ambiguous. V dropped 6 bases and J dropped 0 bases, with 12 bases sitting between them. CDR1 is MNHEY, CDR2 SVGEGT, per germline. The CDR3 extends over 15 amino acids.

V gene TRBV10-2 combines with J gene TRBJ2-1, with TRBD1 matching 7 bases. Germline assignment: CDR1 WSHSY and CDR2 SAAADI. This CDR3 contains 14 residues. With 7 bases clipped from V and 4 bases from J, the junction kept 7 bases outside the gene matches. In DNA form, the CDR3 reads TGCGCCAGCAAAGCGAGACAGGGTTACAATGAGCAGTTCTTC. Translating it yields CASKARQGYNEQFF.

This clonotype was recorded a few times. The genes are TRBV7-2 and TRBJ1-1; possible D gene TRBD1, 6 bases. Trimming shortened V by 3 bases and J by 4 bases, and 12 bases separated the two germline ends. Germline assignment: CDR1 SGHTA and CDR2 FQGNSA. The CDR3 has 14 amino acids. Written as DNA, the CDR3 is TGTGCCAGCAGCTTCCGGGGGCGCGGCACTGAAGCTTTCTTT. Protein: CASSFRGRGTEAFF.

The CDR3 DNA is TGCAGTGCCACGCTAAGAGGACAGGTCCACACCGGGGAGCTGTTTTTT. This sequence encodes CSATLRGQVHTGELFF. The chain couples TRBV20-1 to TRBJ2-2, with 7 positions matching TRBD1. Looked up from germline, CDR1 is DFQATT and CDR2 is SNEGSKA (reference sequence). V shed 6 bases and J 3 bases; nucleotides not matched to a gene: 13. This CDR3 has 16 residues.

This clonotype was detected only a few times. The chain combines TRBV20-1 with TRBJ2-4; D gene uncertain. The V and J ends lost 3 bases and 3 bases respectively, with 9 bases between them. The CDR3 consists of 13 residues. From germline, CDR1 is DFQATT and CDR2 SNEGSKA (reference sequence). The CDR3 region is CSARWQIKNIQYF. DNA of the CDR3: TGCAGTGCTAGGTGGCAGATCAAAAACATTCAGTACTTC.

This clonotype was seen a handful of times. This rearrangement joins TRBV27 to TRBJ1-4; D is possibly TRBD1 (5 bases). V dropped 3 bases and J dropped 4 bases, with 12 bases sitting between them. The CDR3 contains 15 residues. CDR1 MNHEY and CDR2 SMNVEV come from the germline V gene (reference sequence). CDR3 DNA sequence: TGTGCCAGCAGTTTTCACGGAGGGGATAATGAAAAACTGTTTTTT. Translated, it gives CASSFHGGDNEKLFF.

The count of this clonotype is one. CDR3 amino acids: CASSQDRAGWYNEQFF. In DNA, the CDR3 is TGCGCCAGCAGCCAAGATAGGGCGGGGTGGTACAATGAGCAGTTCTTC. This chain connects TRBV4-3 to TRBJ2-1; D is possibly TRBD2 (6 bases). This CDR3 has 16 residues. V lost 0 bases and J lost 4, with 13 bases in between. CDR1 LGHNA and CDR2 YSLEER come from the germline V gene.

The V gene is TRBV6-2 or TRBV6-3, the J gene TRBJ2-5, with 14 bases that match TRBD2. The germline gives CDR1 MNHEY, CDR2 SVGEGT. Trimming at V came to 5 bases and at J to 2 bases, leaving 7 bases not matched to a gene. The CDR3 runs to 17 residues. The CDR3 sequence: CASSPLGLAGGQETQYF. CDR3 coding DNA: TGTGCCAGCAGTCCCCTCGGACTAGCGGGAGGACAAGAGACCCAGTACTTC.

The CDR3 DNA follows: TGTGCCAGCAGCTACAGCGCTCTGAACACTGAAGCTTTCTTT. The encoded protein is CASSYSALNTEAFF. The V call is TRBV7-2, the J call TRBJ1-1, with D hard to call. Germline values: CDR1 SGHTA, CDR2 FQGNSA. The CDR3 sequence is 14 residues long. The V and J ends lost 4 bases and 0 bases respectively, with 9 bases between them.

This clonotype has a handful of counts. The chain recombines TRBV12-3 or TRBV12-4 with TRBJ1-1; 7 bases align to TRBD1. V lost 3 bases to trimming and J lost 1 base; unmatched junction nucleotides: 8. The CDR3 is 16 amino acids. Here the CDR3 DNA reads TGTGCCAGCAGTTTTTTCTGGGGACAGTCGAACACTGAAGCTTTCTTT. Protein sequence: CASSFFWGQSNTEAFF.

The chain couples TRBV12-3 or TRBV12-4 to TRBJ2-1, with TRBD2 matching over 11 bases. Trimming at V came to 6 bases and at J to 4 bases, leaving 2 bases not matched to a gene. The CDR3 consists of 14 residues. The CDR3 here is CASRGTSGYNEQFF. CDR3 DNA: TGTGCCAGCAGGGGGACTAGCGGATACAATGAGCAGTTCTTC.

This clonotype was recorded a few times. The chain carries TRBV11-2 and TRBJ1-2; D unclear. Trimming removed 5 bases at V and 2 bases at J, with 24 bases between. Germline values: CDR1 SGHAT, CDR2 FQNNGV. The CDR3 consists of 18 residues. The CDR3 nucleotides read TGTGCCAGCAGCCCAGAATACCCACATGTCGGCACAAACTATGGCTACACCTTC. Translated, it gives CASSPEYPHVGTNYGYTF.

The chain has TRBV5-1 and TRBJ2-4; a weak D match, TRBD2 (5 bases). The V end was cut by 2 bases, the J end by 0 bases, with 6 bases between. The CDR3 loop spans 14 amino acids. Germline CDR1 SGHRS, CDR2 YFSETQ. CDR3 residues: CASSFSEAKNIQYF. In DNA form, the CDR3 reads TGCGCCAGCAGCTTTAGCGAAGCCAAAAACATTCAGTACTTC. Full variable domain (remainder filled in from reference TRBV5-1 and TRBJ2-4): KAGVTQTPRYLIKTRGQQVTLSCSPISGHRSVSWYQQTPGQGLQFLFEYFSETQRNKGNFPGRFSGRQFSNSRSEMNVSTLELGDSALYLCASSFSEAKNIQYFGAGTRLSVL.

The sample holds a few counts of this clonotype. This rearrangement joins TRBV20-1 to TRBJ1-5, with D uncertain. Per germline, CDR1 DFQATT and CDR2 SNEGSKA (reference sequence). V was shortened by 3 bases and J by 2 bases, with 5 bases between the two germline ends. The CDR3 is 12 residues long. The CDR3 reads CSARAGNQPQHF. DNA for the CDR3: TGCAGTGCTAGGGCCGGCAATCAGCCCCAGCATTTT.

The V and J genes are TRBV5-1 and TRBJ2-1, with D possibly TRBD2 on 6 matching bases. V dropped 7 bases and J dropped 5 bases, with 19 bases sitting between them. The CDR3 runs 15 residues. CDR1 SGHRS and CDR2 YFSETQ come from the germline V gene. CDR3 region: CASGPGDRGHNEQFF. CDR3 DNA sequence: TGCGCCAGCGGGCCGGGGGATCGAGGGCACAATGAGCAGTTCTTC.

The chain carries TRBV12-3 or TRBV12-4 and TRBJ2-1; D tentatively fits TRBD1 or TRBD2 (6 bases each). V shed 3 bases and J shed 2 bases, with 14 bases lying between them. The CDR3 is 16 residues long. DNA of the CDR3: TGTGCCAGCAGTTTTTCGGAGGGGGTCACCTACAATGAGCAGTTCTTC. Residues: CASSFSEGVTYNEQFF.

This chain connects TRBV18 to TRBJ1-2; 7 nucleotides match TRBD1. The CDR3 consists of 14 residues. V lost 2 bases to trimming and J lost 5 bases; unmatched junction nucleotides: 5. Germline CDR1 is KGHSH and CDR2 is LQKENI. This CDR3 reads CASSPGTAVYGYTF. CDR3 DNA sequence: TGTGCCAGCTCACCAGGGACAGCGGTTTATGGCTACACCTTC.

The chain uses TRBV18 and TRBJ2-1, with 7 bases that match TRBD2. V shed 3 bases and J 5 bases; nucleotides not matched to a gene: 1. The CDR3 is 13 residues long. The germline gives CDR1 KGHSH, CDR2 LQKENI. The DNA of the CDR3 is TGTGCCAGCTCACCGGGACTAAACAATGAGCAGTTCTTC. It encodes CASSPGLNNEQFF.